This T cell receptor (beta chain) came from a study of early T cells in non-severe SARS-CoV-2 infection (dated by TCRdb to 2020 to 2023). In terms of the full investigation: Bulk RNA from unsorted whole blood was used for TCR sequencing, so alpha and beta chains could not be paired. The study at large found these results: VDJdb matching was skewed toward anti-spike CD8 responses and likely underestimated virus-specific expansions, missing private and CD4 specificities.

With respect to this clonotype: Its antigen has not been determined. A junction end diverges from the germline sequence, so it may reflect a read error.

Set within a cohort of healthcare workers in London, UK, this nested case-control study involved weekly PCR testing of nasopharyngeal swabs along with blood sampling. Between 23 and 31 March 2020, the week of the UK lockdown, healthcare workers were enrolled and then followed up weekly for as long as 16 weeks. Library generation was performed with 5' RACE. Sequenced on a NextSeq 500. To correct for sequencing error and PCR bias, the TCR library protocol tagged individual cDNA molecules with unique molecular identifiers. Sequencing covered both TCR alpha and beta chains, and within each sample the abundances of alpha and beta sequences were tightly co-correlated. As for the original processing: V gene, J gene and CDR3 annotation of TCR sequences was performed with Decombinator V4. Expanded TCRs were defined as changing significantly between any two time points under a Poisson model with p below 0.0001. TCR abundances were normalised to the total number of TCRs sequenced per sample and were expressed as counts per million. MAIT TCRs were defined by TRAV1-2 paired with TRAJ12, TRAJ20 or TRAJ33, and iNKT TCRs by TRAV10 paired with TRAJ18. A search of VDJdb, accessed on 1 November 2021, was run for TCRs annotated to CMV, EBV and SARS-CoV-2, with TCRs annotated for multiple antigens excluded. The raw public data were reprocessed by TCRdb itself: fastp quality trimming at Q25, MiXCR clonotype calling, in-frame beta chains only. Rows matching on CDR3 protein sequence are summarized as one entry with the most common DNA and genes. Here the V and J calls rest on TCRdb's processing, not on the authors' analysis. This sample lists roughly 80,000 distinct CDR3 sequences; 7.5% to 10% were detected once. Jointly, the top ten make up more than 4.5% of the sample.

CDR1 and CDR2 (SGHRS, YFSETQ) derive from the germline V gene. The CDR3 measures 16 amino acids from cysteine to phenylalanine. The retained sequence is limited to the CDR3, 48 bases, with the frame set at the first base. What was sequenced was whole blood. The rearranged segments are TRBV5-1 and TRBJ2-3; TRBD1 agrees with 7 junctional bases. The TCR was taken from an adult who was a healthcare worker with PCR-confirmed SARS-CoV-2 infection or an uninfected control (not recorded which). The nucleotide sequence reads TGCCCCAGCAGCTTCGGACAGGCCTTACGCACAGATACGCAGTATTTT. This translates into CPSSFGQALRTDTQYF.